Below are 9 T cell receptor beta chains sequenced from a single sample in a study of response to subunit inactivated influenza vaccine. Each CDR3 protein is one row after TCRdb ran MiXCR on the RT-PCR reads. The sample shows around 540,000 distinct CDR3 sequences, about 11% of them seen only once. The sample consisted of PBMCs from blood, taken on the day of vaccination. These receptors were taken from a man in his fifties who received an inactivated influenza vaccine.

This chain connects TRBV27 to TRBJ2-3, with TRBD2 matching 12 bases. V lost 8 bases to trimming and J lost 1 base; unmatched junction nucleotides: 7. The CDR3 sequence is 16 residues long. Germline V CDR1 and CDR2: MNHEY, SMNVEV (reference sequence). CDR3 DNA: TGTGCCAGCGCCCGACTAGCGGGAGACGGCACAGATACGCAGTATTTT. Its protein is CASARLAGDGTDTQYF.

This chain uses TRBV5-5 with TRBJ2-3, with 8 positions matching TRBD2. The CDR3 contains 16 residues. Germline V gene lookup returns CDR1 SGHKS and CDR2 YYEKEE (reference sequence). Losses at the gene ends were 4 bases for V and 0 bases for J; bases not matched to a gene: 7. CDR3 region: CASSLRRGGSTDTQYF. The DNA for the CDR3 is TGTGCCAGCAGCCTTCGCCGGGGGGGAAGCACAGATACGCAGTATTTT.

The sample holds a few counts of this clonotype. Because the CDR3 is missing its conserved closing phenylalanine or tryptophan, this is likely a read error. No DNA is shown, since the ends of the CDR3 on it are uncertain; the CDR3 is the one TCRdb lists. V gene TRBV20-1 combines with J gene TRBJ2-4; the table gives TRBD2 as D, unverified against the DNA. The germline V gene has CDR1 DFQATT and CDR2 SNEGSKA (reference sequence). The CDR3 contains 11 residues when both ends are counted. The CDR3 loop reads CSVTDGTRRAI.

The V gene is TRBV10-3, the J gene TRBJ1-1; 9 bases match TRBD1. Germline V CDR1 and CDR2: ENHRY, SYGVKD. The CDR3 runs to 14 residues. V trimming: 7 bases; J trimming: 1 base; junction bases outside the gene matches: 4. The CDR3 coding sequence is TGTGCCATCACTATGACAGGGGGGAACACTGAAGCTTTCTTT. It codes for CAITMTGGNTEAFF.

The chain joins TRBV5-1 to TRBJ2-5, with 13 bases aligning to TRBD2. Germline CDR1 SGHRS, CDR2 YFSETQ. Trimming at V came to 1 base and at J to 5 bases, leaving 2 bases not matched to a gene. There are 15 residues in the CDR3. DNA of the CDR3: TGCGCCAGCAGCTTGACTAGCGGGGGGGCTGAGACCCAGTACTTC. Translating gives CASSLTSGGAETQYF. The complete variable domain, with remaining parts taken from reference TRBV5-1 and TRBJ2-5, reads KAGVTQTPRYLIKTRGQQVTLSCSPISGHRSVSWYQQTPGQGLQFLFEYFSETQRNKGNFPGRFSGRQFSNSRSEMNVSTLELGDSALYLCASSLTSGGAETQYFGPGTRLLVL.

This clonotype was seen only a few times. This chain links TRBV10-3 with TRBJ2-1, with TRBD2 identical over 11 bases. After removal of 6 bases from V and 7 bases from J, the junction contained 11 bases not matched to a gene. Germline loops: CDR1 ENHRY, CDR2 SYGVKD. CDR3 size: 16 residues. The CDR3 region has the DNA TGTGCCATCAGATCCGATAGCGGGGGGGCTCGGAATGAGCAGTTCTTC. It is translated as CAIRSDSGGARNEQFF.

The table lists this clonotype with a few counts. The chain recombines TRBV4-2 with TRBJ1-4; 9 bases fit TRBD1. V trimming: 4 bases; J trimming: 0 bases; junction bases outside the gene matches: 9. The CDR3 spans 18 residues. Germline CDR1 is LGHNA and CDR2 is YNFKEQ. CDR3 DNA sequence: TGTGCCAGCAGCCGCCGGCCGGGACAGGGTGCAACTAATGAAAAACTGTTTTTT. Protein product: CASSRRPGQGATNEKLFF.

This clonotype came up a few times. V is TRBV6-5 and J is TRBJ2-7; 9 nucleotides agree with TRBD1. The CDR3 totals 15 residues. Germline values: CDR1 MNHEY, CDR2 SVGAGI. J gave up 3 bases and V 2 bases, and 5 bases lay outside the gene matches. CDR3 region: CASSYRTGDLYEQYF. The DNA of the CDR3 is TGTGCCAGCAGTTACCGGACAGGGGACCTCTACGAGCAGTACTTC.

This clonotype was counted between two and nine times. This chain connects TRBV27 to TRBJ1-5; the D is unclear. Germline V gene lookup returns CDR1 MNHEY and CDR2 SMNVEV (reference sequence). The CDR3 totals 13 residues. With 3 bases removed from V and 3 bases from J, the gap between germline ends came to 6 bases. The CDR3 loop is CASSFLNNQPQHF. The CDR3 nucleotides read TGTGCCAGCAGTTTTTTGAACAATCAGCCCCAGCATTTT.